The source of this T cell receptor (beta chain) is a study of STAT5B mutations in CD4+ large granular lymphocyte leukemia. On the study more broadly: Among healthy controls, a particular HLA allele went with more CDR3 'QG' motifs.

This clone showed up just once. Its antigen is not identified. Sequencing was at survey level. Method: immunoSEQ multiplex PCR; TCRdb's copy keeps in-frame clones and lacks some. The sample holds approximately 30,000 clones, around 80% seen once. Germline CDR1 reads MNHNS; CDR2 reads SASEGT. Trimming took 8 bases from V and 9 from J, leaving 20 bases between them. The CDR3 is 14 residues long. General study results and limits: Top patient clones used TRBV06 genes more often: 8/27 versus 2/35 in controls. Main leukemic clonotypes were patient-specific, but approximately 27% appeared at low frequency elsewhere.

Sequenced material: CD4+ T cells from blood buffy coats. The chain carries TRBV6-1 and TRBJ2-1, with D tentatively TRBD1 (8 bases). The sequence came from a human donor in good health. CDR3 loop: CASDGQGGLVEQFF. CDR3 coding DNA: TGTGCCAGCGACGGACAGGGTGGACTAGTTGAGCAGTTCTTC.